This T cell receptor beta chain was documented in a study of blood T cell repertoires in COVID-19 (dated by TCRdb to 2020 to 2021). About the full investigation: Collaborator samples came from the United States, Italy and Spain and covered acute and convalescent phases of COVID-19. The material from the prospective study consisted of cDNA or gDNA derived from T cells, B-cell-depleted T cells, or PBMCs. The dataset comprised deeply sampled blood TCRbeta repertoires from subjects exposed to, actively infected with, or recovered from COVID-19. A freely available public database, intended as a resource for researchers studying the immune response to SARS-CoV-2, is where the repertoires were released. Samples came from the ongoing ImmuneRACE study (first 160 participants) plus 1,254 subjects from 6 global collaborators. Nearly every sample came with metadata listing a de-identified subject ID, COVID-19 status, age in years and sex. Where HLA class I and class II types were available, the types were taken from metadata supplied by the sample provider, not from assay-based typing.

This clone has just one count. Its cognate antigen has yet to be identified. No clone much larger than this one lies a single base away; base qualities are absent. Cut back by 0 bases and 0 bases, the V and J ends lie 9 bases apart. Taken from the germline V gene, the CDR1 and CDR2 loops are SGDLS and YYNGEE. The CDR3 numbers 15 residues from cysteine through phenylalanine. The sequence is cut down to CDR3 DNA, 45 bases in frame from base 1. TCRbeta CDR3 regions were amplified from genomic DNA using the immunoSEQ Assay, a bias-controlled multiplex PCR. In the source study's methods: Within the assay, amplification of reference gene primers was used to estimate how many nucleated cells each sample contained. To quantify the absolute abundance of each unique TCRbeta CDR3 rearrangement, sequence reads were collapsed and filtered. For each sample, productive Simpson clonality was calculated as the square root of Simpson's diversity index across productive rearrangements. The source is immuneACCESS, and TCRdb retained only in-frame sequences with V and J called. Part of the clones is not carried over; for the studies checked, unresolved V genes explain less than half of this, and the remainder is unexplained. V and J calls and clone size are as listed in that table; D and trimming were resolved from the DNA. This sample comprises about 350,000 clones, roughly 90% of them detected only once. In total, the top ten clones hold 7.1% of the sample.

What the study reported, not specific to this receptor: The quantity of clinical and demographic metadata differed by source and by participant and was supplied without curation.

At one collaborating source in Seattle, patients were enrolled during active infection and were followed longitudinally through the course of disease. Each collaborating institution followed its own protocols to collect whole blood in K2EDTA tubes. For TCRbeta analysis, collaborators shipped samples in one of three forms: frozen whole blood, isolated PBMCs, or DNA extracted from either of those sample types. The source is a woman aged 55-70 years with COVID-19, enrolled during active disease. The chain is encoded by TRBV9 joined to TRBJ2-5; the D gene identity is not certain. Sequencing input: peripheral blood. The nucleotide sequence is given as TGTGCCAGCAGCGTAGATTCAGGCTACCAAGAGACCCAGTACTTC. Its protein product is CASSVDSGYQETQYF. The CDR3 plus the reference TRBV9 and TRBJ2-5 genes for the other parts give the full variable domain: DSGVTQTPKHLITATGQRVTLRCSPRSGDLSVYWYQQSLDQGLQFLIQYYNGEERAKGNILERFSAQQFPDLHSELNLSSLELGDSALYFCASSVDSGYQETQYFGPGTRLLVL.